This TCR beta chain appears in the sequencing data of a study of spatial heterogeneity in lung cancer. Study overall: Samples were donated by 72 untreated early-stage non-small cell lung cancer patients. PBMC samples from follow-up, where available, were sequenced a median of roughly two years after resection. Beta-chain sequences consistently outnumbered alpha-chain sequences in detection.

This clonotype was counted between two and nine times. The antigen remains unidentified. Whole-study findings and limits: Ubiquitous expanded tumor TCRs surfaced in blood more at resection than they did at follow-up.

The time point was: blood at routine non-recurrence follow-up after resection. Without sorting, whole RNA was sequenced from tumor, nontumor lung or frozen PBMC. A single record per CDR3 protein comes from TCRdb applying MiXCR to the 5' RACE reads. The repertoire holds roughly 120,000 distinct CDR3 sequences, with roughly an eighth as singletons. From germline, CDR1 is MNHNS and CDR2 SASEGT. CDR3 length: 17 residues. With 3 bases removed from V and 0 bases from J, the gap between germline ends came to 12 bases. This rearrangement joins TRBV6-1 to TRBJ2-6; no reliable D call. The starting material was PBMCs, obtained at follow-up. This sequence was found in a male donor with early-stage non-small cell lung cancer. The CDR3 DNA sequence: TGTGCCAGCAGTGAGGGCAGGCTTTACTCTGGGGCCAACGTCCTGACTTTC. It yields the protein CASSEGRLYSGANVLTF.